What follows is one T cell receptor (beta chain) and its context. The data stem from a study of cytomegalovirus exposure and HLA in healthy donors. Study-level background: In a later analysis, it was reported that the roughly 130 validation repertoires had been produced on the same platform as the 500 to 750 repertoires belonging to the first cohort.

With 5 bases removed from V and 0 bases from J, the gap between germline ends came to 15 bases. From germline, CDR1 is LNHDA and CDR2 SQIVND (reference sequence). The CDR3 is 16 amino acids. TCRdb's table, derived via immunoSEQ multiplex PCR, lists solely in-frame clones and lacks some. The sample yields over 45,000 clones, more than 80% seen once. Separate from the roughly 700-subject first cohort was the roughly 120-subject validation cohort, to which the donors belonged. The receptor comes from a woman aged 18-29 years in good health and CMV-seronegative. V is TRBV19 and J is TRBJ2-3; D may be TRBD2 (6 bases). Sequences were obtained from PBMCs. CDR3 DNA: TGTGCCAGTAGTCTCCCAATGGGGGGAAGCACAGATACGCAGTATTTT. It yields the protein CASSLPMGGSTDTQYF.